This T cell receptor (beta chain) was identified during a study of a mutant IDH1 vaccine in newly diagnosed glioma. On the study more broadly: Commencement of vaccination occurred 4-6 weeks following radiotherapy alone, or concurrently with temozolomide cycles.

Germline V gene sequence: CDR1 MNHEY, CDR2 SVGAGI. The CDR3 has 15 residues. V gave up 6 bases and J gave up 0 bases; unmatched junction bases: 5. Time point: week 11, during vaccination. The vaccine gave 300 ug of a 20-mer mutant IDH1 peptide subcutaneously per dose. Measured with immunoSEQ multiplex PCR; TCRdb has only the in-frame clones, and not every one. The sample has 95,000 to 120,000 clones, about 90% seen once. Details on this clone: The antigen is not known.

The J gene is TRBJ1-5, the V gene TRBV6-5, with TRBD1 matching 7 bases. This sample comprised PBMCs, obtained from a glioma patient whose treatment included an IDH1 peptide vaccine. This receptor was identified in a woman aged 45-65 years with glioma. The CDR3 bases are TGTGCCAGCAGGTGGACAGGTTATAGCAATCAGCCCCAGCATTTT. This codes for CASRWTGYSNQPQHF.